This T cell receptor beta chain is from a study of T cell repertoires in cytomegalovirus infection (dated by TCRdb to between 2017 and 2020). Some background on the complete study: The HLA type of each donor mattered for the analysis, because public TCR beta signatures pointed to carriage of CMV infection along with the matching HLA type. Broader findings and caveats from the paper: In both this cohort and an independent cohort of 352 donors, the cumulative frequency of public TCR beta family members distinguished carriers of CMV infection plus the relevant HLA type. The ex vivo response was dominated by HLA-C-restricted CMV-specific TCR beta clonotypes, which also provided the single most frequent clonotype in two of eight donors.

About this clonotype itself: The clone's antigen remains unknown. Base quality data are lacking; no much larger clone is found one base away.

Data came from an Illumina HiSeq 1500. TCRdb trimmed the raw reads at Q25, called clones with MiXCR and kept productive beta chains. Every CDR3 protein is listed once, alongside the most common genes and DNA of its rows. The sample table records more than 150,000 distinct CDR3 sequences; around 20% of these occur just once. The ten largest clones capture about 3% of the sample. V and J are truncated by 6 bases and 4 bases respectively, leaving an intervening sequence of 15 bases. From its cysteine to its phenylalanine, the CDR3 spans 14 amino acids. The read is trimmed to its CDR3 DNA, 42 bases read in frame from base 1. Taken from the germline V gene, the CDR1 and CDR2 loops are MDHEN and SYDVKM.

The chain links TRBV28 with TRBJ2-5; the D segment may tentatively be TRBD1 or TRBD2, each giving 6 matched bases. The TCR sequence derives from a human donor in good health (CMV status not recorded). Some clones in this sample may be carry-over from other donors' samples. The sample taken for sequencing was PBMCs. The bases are TGTGCCAGCAGCCTCGCCGGGGGCAGAGAGACCCAGTACTTC. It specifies CASSLAGGRETQYF.